The 16 T cell receptor beta chains given below trace back to one sample, sequenced in a study of PD-L1 blockade in urothelial cancer. As for time point: peripheral blood 6 weeks after treatment start. The table came from immunoSEQ multiplex PCR; TCRdb's copy has only in-frame clones and leaves some out. The sample holds about 50,000 clones; more than 75% are singletons and the top ten take over 9.5%. The sample in question was PBMCs, obtained around atezolizumab (anti-PD-L1) treatment. All receptors come from a man aged 60-69 years with urothelial cancer.

The chain joins TRBV18 to TRBJ1-2, with D unresolved. From germline, CDR1 is KGHSH and CDR2 LQKENI. This CDR3 is 11 amino acids long. V was pared by 8 bases and J by 4 bases, with 8 bases between. This chain's CDR3 is CASESSYGYTF. The CDR3 nucleotides read TGTGCCAGCGAGTCTAGCTATGGCTACACCTTC.

V is TRBV2 and J is TRBJ1-5; TRBD1 might be the D (5 bases). This CDR3 comprises 15 residues. With 6 bases removed from V and 0 bases from J, the gap between germline ends came to 12 bases. Germline lookup yields CDR1 SNHLY and CDR2 FYNNEI. The CDR3 region is CASSLTEFSNQPQHF. Here the CDR3 DNA reads TGTGCCAGCAGCCTGACAGAATTTAGCAATCAGCCCCAGCATTTT. Complete variable domain (other parts from reference TRBV2 and TRBJ1-5): EPEVTQTPSHQVTQMGQEVILRCVPISNHLYFYWYRQILGQKVEFLVSFYNNEISEKSEIFDDQFSVERPDGSNFTLKIRSTKLEDSAMYFCASSLTEFSNQPQHFGDGTRLSIL.

The chain carries TRBV2 and TRBJ2-2, with D possibly matching TRBD2 (5 bases). Germline V lookup: CDR1 SNHLY, CDR2 FYNNEI. V was shortened by 5 bases and J by 0 bases, with 10 bases between the two germline ends. The CDR3 sequence is 15 residues long. CDR3 coding DNA: TGTGCCAGCAGTACTAGGGTCTCGAACACCGGGGAGCTGTTTTTT. As protein: CASSTRVSNTGELFF.

CDR3 residues: CASSQLRGAQYF. The DNA for the CDR3 is TGTGCCAGCAGCCAACTCCGGGGTGCGCAGTACTTC. This chain joins TRBV28 and TRBJ2-7; maybe TRBD2 (5 bases). The CDR3 is 12 residues long. V was shortened by 6 bases and J by 9 bases, with 15 bases between the two germline ends. Germline V gene lookup returns CDR1 MDHEN and CDR2 SYDVKM.

J is TRBJ1-2 and V is TRBV19; D gene ambiguous. Trimming took off 7 bases at V and 3 bases at J, with 12 bases between the two ends. The CDR3 is 13 amino acids. Germline values: CDR1 LNHDA, CDR2 SQIVND (reference sequence). The CDR3 nucleotides read TGTGCCAGTAACGAAGCGGGTGACTATGGCTACACCTTC. This sequence encodes CASNEAGDYGYTF.

On this clone: In the same sample, other DNA sequences code for this CDR3. This chain links TRBV6-5 with TRBJ1-5; 7 bases are a match to TRBD1. The CDR3 is 15 amino acids. The V gene end was trimmed by 5 bases and the J gene end by 0 bases; junction bases not matched to a gene: 4. Germline CDR1 and CDR2: MNHEY and SVGAGI. The chain's CDR3 is CASSPGTVSNQPQHF. The CDR3 nucleotides read TGTGCCAGCAGTCCCGGGACAGTTAGCAATCAGCCCCAGCATTTT.

The gene calls are TRBV5-1 and TRBJ2-6; 7 bases line up with TRBD1. V shed 2 bases and J 4 bases; nucleotides not matched to a gene: 3. This CDR3 comprises 15 residues. Germline loops: CDR1 SGHRS, CDR2 YFSETQ. This CDR3 is CASSFTGAGANVLTF. In nucleotides, the CDR3 is TGCGCCAGCAGCTTTACAGGGGCGGGGGCCAACGTCCTGACTTTC. The full variable domain, its missing parts supplied by reference TRBV5-1 and TRBJ2-6, is KAGVTQTPRYLIKTRGQQVTLSCSPISGHRSVSWYQQTPGQGLQFLFEYFSETQRNKGNFPGRFSGRQFSNSRSEMNVSTLELGDSALYLCASSFTGAGANVLTFGAGSRLTVL.

V is TRBV9 and J is TRBJ1-6; D not resolved. V lost 0 bases and J 10 bases, leaving 14 bases between the germline ends. The CDR3 has 15 amino acids. Germline V lookup: CDR1 SGDLS, CDR2 YYNGEE. The CDR3 sequence is CASSVAGLPGSPLHF. The CDR3, as DNA: TGTGCCAGCAGCGTAGCGGGTCTGCCCGGATCACCCCTCCACTTT. Based on the CDR3 plus reference TRBV9 and TRBJ1-6, the full variable domain is DSGVTQTPKHLITATGQRVTLRCSPRSGDLSVYWYQQSLDQGLQFLIQYYNGEERAKGNILERFSAQQFPDLHSELNLSSLELGDSALYFCASSVAGLPGSPLHFGNGTRLTVT.

The DNA for the CDR3 is TGTGCCAGCAGCTTGCAAGGGGCTGGGCAGCCCCAGCATTTT. Its translation: CASSLQGAGQPQHF. The rearrangement links TRBV5-8 to TRBJ1-5; D might be TRBD1 (5 bases). CDR1 and CDR2 from the germline V gene are SGHTS and YDEGEE. The germline V and J ends were trimmed by 1 base and 7 bases, with 12 bases remaining between them. The CDR3 is 14 amino acids.

The DNA for the CDR3 is TGCGCCAGCAGCTTGTTAGCGACTAGCACAGATACGCAGTATTTT. This encodes CASSLLATSTDTQYF. The V and J genes are TRBV5-1 and TRBJ2-3; TRBD2 is a possible D gene (5 bases). There are 15 residues in the CDR3. V dropped 1 base and J dropped 0 bases, with 9 bases sitting between them. Per the germline V gene, CDR1 is SGHRS and CDR2 is YFSETQ.

V is TRBV19 and J is TRBJ2-1; possibly TRBD1 for D (6 bases). Germline V gene sequence: CDR1 LNHDA, CDR2 SQIVND (reference sequence). The V and J ends lost 2 bases and 8 bases respectively, with 10 bases between them. The CDR3 has 13 amino acids. CDR3 sequence reads: CASSIFPGDEQFF. DNA of the CDR3: TGTGCCAGTAGTATATTCCCAGGGGATGAGCAGTTCTTC. Filled out from reference TRBV19 and TRBJ2-1, the complete variable domain reads DGGITQSPKYLFRKEGQNVTLSCEQNLNHDAMYWYRQDPGQGLRLIYYSQIVNDFQKGDIAEGYSVSREKKESFPLTVTSAQKNPTAFYLCASSIFPGDEQFFGPGTRLTVL.

The chain is built from TRBV19 and TRBJ2-7, with D perhaps matching TRBD2 (5 bases). CDR1 is LNHDA and CDR2 is SQIVND in the germline V gene (reference sequence). Trimming pared 3 bases from V and 2 bases from J, leaving 11 bases between. This CDR3 contains 14 residues. CDR3 protein: CASSINLLAYEQYF. DNA for the CDR3: TGTGCCAGTAGTATTAATTTACTAGCCTACGAGCAGTACTTC.

The V and J genes are TRBV5-4 and TRBJ2-1; tentative D call: TRBD2 (6 bases). V gave up 7 bases and J gave up 1 base, with 15 bases separating them. Germline CDR1 SGHNT, CDR2 YYREEE (reference sequence). There are 15 residues in the CDR3. CDR3 in amino acids: CASARGGVSYNEQFF. In nucleotides, the CDR3 is TGTGCCAGCGCACGAGGCGGGGTATCCTACAATGAGCAGTTCTTC.

This clone was found once. The chain has TRBV28 and TRBJ1-4; tentative D call: TRBD1 (6 bases). Trimming removed 5 bases from V and 7 bases from J, with 17 bases in between. This CDR3 is 15 amino acids long. Germline lookup yields CDR1 MDHEN and CDR2 SYDVKM. CDR3 residues: CASSNLRGAPEKLFF. The CDR3 DNA is TGTGCCAGCAGTAACCTCAGGGGAGCTCCTGAAAAACTGTTTTTT.

The chain employs TRBV13 and TRBJ2-3; 8 bases align to TRBD2. CDR1 and CDR2 (germline): PRHDT, FYEKMQ (reference sequence). With 5 bases clipped from V and 0 bases from J, the junction kept 4 bases outside the gene matches. The CDR3 spans 15 residues. The CDR3 coding sequence is TGTGCCAGCAGCCCGGGGGGGGCTAGCACAGATACGCAGTATTTT. Encoded protein: CASSPGGASTDTQYF.

J is TRBJ1-1 and V is TRBV13; tentatively, D is TRBD1 (6 bases). CDR1 and CDR2 (germline): PRHDT, FYEKMQ (reference sequence). This CDR3 has 15 residues. Trimming cost V 5 bases and J 2 bases, with 15 bases left between them. The DNA for the CDR3 is TGTGCCAGCAGCCGGGACACAGGGTCAAACACTGAAGCTTTCTTT. Its protein is CASSRDTGSNTEAFF.